Below are 8 T cell receptor beta chains sequenced from a single sample in a study of CD8 T cells in Susac syndrome. Reverse transcription of 0.5 to 1 ug RNA used random hexamers. TCRdb redid the calling of the immunoSEQ multiplex PCR reads with MiXCR, one entry per CDR3 protein. The sample records about 140,000 distinct CDR3 sequences, roughly 94% being singletons. The material sequenced was CD4+ T cells from PBMCs. These receptors were taken from a human donor with Susac syndrome.

The rearrangement links TRBV20-1 to TRBJ1-1; D remains unclear. V shed 1 base and J shed 1 base, with 10 bases lying between them. The CDR3 covers 14 residues. Germline V gene lookup returns CDR1 DFQATT and CDR2 SNEGSKA (reference sequence). The CDR3 spells CSARASHGNTEAFF. The CDR3 region has the DNA TGCAGTGCTAGAGCATCGCACGGGAACACTGAAGCTTTCTTT.

This clonotype is a singleton in its sample. V gene TRBV28 combines with J gene TRBJ1-1; 9 bases map to TRBD1. The CDR3 covers 14 residues. Trimming cost V 1 base and J 11 bases; bases outside gene matches: 8. Germline assignment: CDR1 MDHEN and CDR2 SYDVKM. The CDR3 DNA is TGTGCCAGCAGTTTATTAACAGGGGGCAATTCGGCTTTCTTT. It encodes CASSLLTGGNSAFF. The whole variable domain, filled in from reference TRBV28 and TRBJ1-1, reads DVKVTQSSRYLVKRTGEKVFLECVQDMDHENMFWYRQDPGLGLRLIYFSYDVKMKEKGDIPEGYSVSREKKERFSLILESASTNQTSMYLCASSLLTGGNSAFFGQGTRLTVV.

The chain uses TRBV25-1 and TRBJ2-6, with D unresolved. This CDR3 has 17 amino acids. Germline CDR1 MGHDK, CDR2 SYGVNS. Trimming stripped 7 bases from V and 0 bases from J, with 16 bases between. As DNA, the CDR3 is TGTGCCAGCAATAGACGGACGATAATCTCTGGGGCCAACGTCCTGACTTTC. This gives the protein CASNRRTIISGANVLTF.

V gene TRBV5-1 combines with J gene TRBJ2-7; TRBD1 matches at 7 bases. Unmatched junction bases numbered 8, after V lost 4 bases and J lost 1 base. CDR3 length: 15 residues. Germline V gene data show CDR1 as SGHRS and CDR2 as YFSETQ. The CDR3: CASSPGQAGSYEQYF. The CDR3 bases are TGCGCCAGCAGCCCCGGACAGGCGGGTTCCTACGAGCAGTACTTC.

This clonotype was seen only once. This chain uses TRBV5-6 with TRBJ1-2; D remains unclear. V was clipped by 2 bases and J by 8 bases, with 16 bases between them. CDR1 SGHDT and CDR2 YYEEEE come from the germline V gene. This CDR3 region has 14 residues. CDR3 protein: CASSFGTESHGYTF. The DNA for the CDR3 is TGTGCCAGCAGCTTCGGAACAGAATCTCACGGCTACACCTTC.

The chain joins TRBV24-1 to TRBJ2-1; no clear D. Germline values: CDR1 KGHDR, CDR2 SFDVKD. CDR3 length equals 11 residues. Trimming took 9 bases from V and 0 from J, leaving 2 bases between them. The CDR3 sequence: CATSSYNEQFF. CDR3 in DNA: TGTGCCACCTCCTCCTACAATGAGCAGTTCTTC.

The chain carries TRBV9 and TRBJ1-2, with TRBD1 as a possible D gene (5 bases). This CDR3 has 14 amino acids. V lost 3 bases and J lost 7, with 16 bases in between. The V gene's germline CDR1 is SGDLS and CDR2 YYNGEE. CDR3: CASSARDRPLGYTF. The CDR3 DNA reads TGTGCCAGCAGCGCACGGGACCGTCCTCTTGGCTACACCTTC.

The chain carries TRBV20-1 and TRBJ1-1, with unresolved D. Trimming left V 3 bases short and J 0 bases short, with 8 bases between. The CDR3 contains 13 residues. CDR1 and CDR2 from the germline V gene are DFQATT and SNEGSKA (reference sequence). The CDR3 spells CSAREDLNTEAFF. In DNA, the CDR3 is TGCAGTGCTAGGGAGGACTTGAACACTGAAGCTTTCTTT.